The 22 T cell receptor beta chains presented below share a single source sample, sequenced in a study of cytomegalovirus exposure and HLA in healthy donors. The study ran its PCR with 60 Vbeta and 13 Jbeta primers. Assay used: immunoSEQ multiplex PCR; TCRdb lists only in-frame clones, some missing. The profile shows around 53,000 clones, about 84% of them singletons. Sequencing was performed on PBMCs. The receptors stem from a man aged 25 to 40 in good health and CMV-seronegative.

The V gene is TRBV29-1, the J gene TRBJ1-3; D is uncertain. V lost 1 base, J lost 0 bases, and 10 bases lay in between. Germline CDR1 and CDR2: SQVTM and ANQGSEA. The CDR3 length is 15 residues. The CDR3 DNA reads TGCAGCGTTGAAGGGAGTATTGGCTCTGGAAACACCATATATTTT. It yields the protein CSVEGSIGSGNTIYF.

On this clone itself: The conserved final phenylalanine or tryptophan is absent from the CDR3, which likely points to a read error. The chain couples TRBV2 to TRBJ1-1; no reliable D call. V was cut by 5 bases and J by 7 bases, with 17 bases left in between. The germline gives CDR1 SNHLY, CDR2 FYNNEI. The CDR3 runs 14 residues. The CDR3 nucleotides are TGTGCCAGCAGTAAACCGACACCTCCCTTTGAAGCTTTCGTT. This sequence encodes CASSKPTPPFEAFV.

The rearrangement joins TRBV5-1 to TRBJ2-1; tentative D call: TRBD1 (6 bases). The CDR3 contains 14 residues. V lost 3 bases, J lost 9 bases, and 16 bases lay in between. CDR1 is SGHRS and CDR2 is YFSETQ in the germline V gene. The DNA for the CDR3 is TGCGCCAGCAGCTGGGGGCCCTTGGTAGGTGAGCAGTTCTTC. Protein product: CASSWGPLVGEQFF. Looking up the rest from reference TRBV5-1 and TRBJ2-1 gives the full variable domain: KAGVTQTPRYLIKTRGQQVTLSCSPISGHRSVSWYQQTPGQGLQFLFEYFSETQRNKGNFPGRFSGRQFSNSRSEMNVSTLELGDSALYLCASSWGPLVGEQFFGPGTRLTVL.

This chain uses TRBV9 with TRBJ2-3; D is unresolved. This CDR3 comprises 16 residues. V dropped 1 base and J dropped 0 bases, with 12 bases sitting between them. Germline V lookup: CDR1 SGDLS, CDR2 YYNGEE. In DNA, the CDR3 is TGTGCCAGCAGCGTATCAGGTTACACTAGCACAGATACGCAGTATTTT. Translating gives CASSVSGYTSTDTQYF.

The V call is TRBV5-1, the J call TRBJ2-6; TRBD2 aligns across 7 bases. The CDR3 covers 15 residues. J was trimmed by 4 bases and V by 5 bases; bases with no gene match: 6. CDR1 and CDR2 from the germline V gene are SGHRS and YFSETQ. The CDR3 DNA reads TGCGCCAGCAGTTGGGGGGGAGGCGGGGCCAACGTCCTGACTTTC. Its protein is CASSWGGGGANVLTF.

This clone occurred once. The V and J genes are TRBV6-4 and TRBJ2-1; 11 bases map to TRBD2. The V segment lost 3 bases and the J segment 8 bases; nucleotides outside the gene matches: 3. Germline CDR1 MRHNA, CDR2 SNTAGT. The CDR3 consists of 14 residues. The CDR3 spells CASSEASGRYEQFF. CDR3 nucleotide sequence: TGTGCCAGCAGTGAGGCTAGCGGGAGGTATGAGCAGTTCTTC.

The chain joins TRBV10-2 to TRBJ2-1; D is possibly TRBD2 (5 bases). CDR1 WSHSY and CDR2 SAAADI come from the germline V gene. This CDR3 region has 14 residues. V shed 6 bases and J shed 0 bases, with 9 bases lying between them. In DNA, the CDR3 is TGCGCCAGCAGACGGGATGTCTCCTACAATGAGCAGTTCTTC. Protein sequence: CASRRDVSYNEQFF.

V usage is TRBV5-1 and J usage is TRBJ2-2; D perhaps matches TRBD2 (6 bases). CDR3 length: 13 amino acids. Germline V lookup: CDR1 SGHRS, CDR2 YFSETQ. The V and J ends lost 6 bases and 3 bases respectively, with 9 bases between them. In nucleotides, the CDR3 is TGCGCCAGCAAAGGAGGGGACACCGGGGAGCTGTTTTTT. Translation gives CASKGGDTGELFF.

The J gene is TRBJ1-3, the V gene TRBV30; weak D call: TRBD1 (6 bases). Germline-derived CDR1 and CDR2 are GTSNPN and SVGIG (reference sequence). Trimming took 2 bases from V and 0 from J, leaving 11 bases between them. This CDR3 is built from 15 residues. The CDR3, as DNA: TGTGCCTGGAGTCCTACAGGGCGCTCTGGAAACACCATATATTTT. Translating it yields CAWSPTGRSGNTIYF. Full variable domain (rest looked up from reference TRBV30 and TRBJ1-3): SQTIHQWPATLVQPVGSPLSLECTVEGTSNPNLYWYRQAAGRGLQLLFYSVGIGQISSEVPQNLSASRPQDRQFILSSKKLLLSDSGFYLCAWSPTGRSGNTIYFGEGSWLTVV.

The CDR3 nucleotides are TGCGCCAGCAGCTTCCAGGCAGACCTGAACACTGAAGCTTTCTTT. Translated: CASSFQADLNTEAFF. The gene calls are TRBV5-1 and TRBJ1-1; D call uncertain. The CDR3 is 15 amino acids. V was cut by 2 bases and J by 0 bases, with 11 bases left in between. CDR1 and CDR2 from the germline V gene are SGHRS and YFSETQ.

On this clone itself: The junction departs from germline at one end; a sequencing error may be responsible. The chain carries TRBV7-7 and TRBJ2-5, with D perhaps matching TRBD2 (5 bases). This CDR3 is built from 14 residues. Germline assignment: CDR1 SSHAT and CDR2 FNYEAQ (reference sequence). CDR3 in amino acids: CASSSSGGFETQYF. The CDR3 DNA sequence: TGTGCTAGCAGCTCCTCTGGAGGTTTCGAGACCCAGTACTTC.

The rearrangement uses TRBV10-3 and TRBJ1-1, with TRBD1 matching over 8 bases. V shed 11 bases and J 5 bases; nucleotides not matched to a gene: 10. This CDR3 is 13 amino acids long. Germline CDR1 and CDR2: ENHRY and SYGVKD. The CDR3 reads CAAGQGVGTEAFF. DNA for the CDR3: TGTGCCGCCGGACAGGGAGTAGGTACTGAAGCTTTCTTT.

This chain links TRBV6-1 with TRBJ1-2; a possible D gene is TRBD1 (5 bases). V was clipped by 1 base and J by 6 bases, with 21 bases between them. The CDR3 runs 17 residues. Germline V gives CDR1 MNHNS, CDR2 SASEGT. This CDR3 is CASSEVSARGELNGYTF. The CDR3 nucleotides read TGTGCCAGCAGTGAAGTGTCTGCGCGGGGGGAACTTAATGGCTACACCTTC.

The V gene is TRBV5-6, the J gene TRBJ2-1; 9 bases fit TRBD1. Trimming took 4 bases from V and 4 from J; bases not matched to a gene: 9. CDR1 is SGHDT and CDR2 is YYEEEE in the germline V gene. The CDR3 covers 16 residues. The CDR3, as DNA: TGTGCCAGCAGCCAACTGGGACAGGGAATGTACAATGAGCAGTTCTTC. Its protein is CASSQLGQGMYNEQFF.

In this sample, this clone turned up a few times. The chain links TRBV7-9 to TRBJ1-2; the D gene is possibly TRBD1 (6 bases). There are 13 residues in the CDR3. Germline-derived CDR1 and CDR2 are SEHNR and FQNEAQ (reference sequence). V dropped 1 base and J dropped 7 bases, with 10 bases sitting between them. The CDR3 sequence: CASSLDRDPGYTF. CDR3 DNA: TGTGCCAGCAGCTTAGACAGGGATCCTGGCTACACCTTC.

This chain links TRBV19 with TRBJ1-4, with a weak D call TRBD1 (5 bases). The CDR3 runs to 15 residues. The V end was cut by 3 bases, the J end by 8 bases, with 16 bases between. Germline values: CDR1 LNHDA, CDR2 SQIVND (reference sequence). The CDR3 is CASSISGGTIEKLFF. The DNA for the CDR3 is TGTGCCAGTAGTATCTCGGGGGGAACTATAGAAAAACTGTTTTTT.

The sample holds one count of this clone. The chain's CDR3 is CASSWEMYGQGANEQFF. The CDR3 region has the DNA TGTGCCAGCAGCTGGGAAATGTACGGACAGGGGGCCAATGAGCAGTTCTTC. The chain couples TRBV7-2 to TRBJ2-1, with TRBD1 matching over 11 bases. The CDR3 contains 17 residues. Germline values: CDR1 SGHTA, CDR2 FQGNSA. The J segment lost 6 bases and the V segment lost 4 bases, leaving 11 bases of the junction unmatched.

This chain links TRBV7-9 with TRBJ2-7, with D maybe TRBD1 (5 bases). Germline-derived CDR1 and CDR2 are SEHNR and FQNEAQ (reference sequence). The CDR3 spans 13 residues. V dropped 2 bases and J dropped 2 bases, with 7 bases sitting between them. CDR3 protein: CASSLLGAYEQYF. DNA for the CDR3: TGTGCCAGCAGCTTATTAGGGGCCTACGAGCAGTACTTC.

The rearrangement joins TRBV4-1 to TRBJ1-1, with 8 bases that match TRBD1. Per germline, CDR1 MGHRA and CDR2 YSYEKL. CDR3 length equals 16 residues. V lost 0 bases and J lost 2; bases outside the gene matches: 5. The CDR3, as DNA: TGCGCCAGCAGCCAAGAATCCGGGACAGGAAACACTGAAGCTTTCTTT. This sequence encodes CASSQESGTGNTEAFF.

The chain recombines TRBV13 with TRBJ2-5; TRBD2 matches 8 bases. The CDR3 spans 15 residues. Looked up from germline, CDR1 is PRHDT and CDR2 is FYEKMQ (reference sequence). V dropped 0 bases and J dropped 1; count of bases not matched to a gene: 1. CDR3 amino acids: CASSLGLAGQETQYF. Written as DNA, the CDR3 is TGTGCCAGCAGCTTAGGCCTAGCGGGCCAAGAGACCCAGTACTTC.

The chain has TRBV2 and TRBJ2-1; 7 bases are shared with TRBD2. The V and J ends lost 6 bases and 11 bases, in that order; junction bases with no gene match: 13. Germline V lookup: CDR1 SNHLY, CDR2 FYNNEI. This CDR3 is 14 amino acids long. Here the CDR3 DNA reads TGTGCCAGCAGCCTCGGGACTACCGTCGCCAAGCAGTTCTTC. It translates to CASSLGTTVAKQFF.

The J gene is TRBJ2-7, the V gene TRBV7-9; D possibly corresponds to TRBD2 (6 bases). With 2 bases removed from V and 1 base from J, the gap between germline ends came to 9 bases. Germline lookup yields CDR1 SEHNR and CDR2 FQNEAQ (reference sequence). The CDR3 extends over 14 amino acids. The CDR3, as DNA: TGTGCCAGCAGCTTAATGGAGGGGTCCTACGAGCAGTACTTC. It encodes CASSLMEGSYEQYF.